The present TCR beta chain was sequenced within a study of spatial heterogeneity in lung cancer. The CDR3 loop spans 13 amino acids. Germline CDR1 reads MGHDK; CDR2 reads SYGVNS. With 2 bases removed from V and 7 bases from J, the gap between germline ends came to 11 bases. A few counts support this clonotype. Regarding time point: blood at routine non-recurrence follow-up after resection. MiXCR, applied by TCRdb to the 5' RACE reads, yields one record per CDR3 protein. The profile shows 110,000 or so distinct CDR3 sequences, 11% of them singletons. The input for sequencing was PBMCs, taken at follow-up. This TCR came from a female donor with early-stage non-small cell lung cancer. The V gene is TRBV25-1, the J gene TRBJ1-2; D is undetermined. The DNA for the CDR3 is TGTGCCAGCAGTGAACAATACGACGGTGGCTACACCTTC. Its translation is CASSEQYDGGYTF.